In this sample, the clone carrying this T cell receptor beta chain turned up many times. Its target is not known. The data were obtained in a study of T cells in Graves' hyperthyroidism and ophthalmopathy. Background on the study: Any treatment followed the collection of peripheral blood at initial diagnosis. Whole-study results and caveats: In simple terms, a model built on 13 V-J features told ophthalmopathy apart from stable hyperthyroidism. Most expanded thyroid clonotypes above 0.001 recurred in blood.

TCR beta CDR3 regions were amplified from RNA transcripts. Using the HTBI primer set, a first-round RT-PCR was run on the TCR CDR3. TCRdb re-analysed the multiplex PCR reads in MiXCR, keeping a single row per CDR3 protein. The sample gives around 340,000 distinct CDR3 sequences, roughly 14% of which show up once; around 23% is in the top ten. This sample holds PBMCs from 8 to 10 ml fresh peripheral blood. This receptor was identified in a woman aged 30 to 39 with Graves' hyperthyroidism. Sequenced material: blood.

Here the CDR3 DNA reads TGCAGCGTTGACGGGACTAGCGCCCAAGAGACCCAGTACTTC. Its translation: CSVDGTSAQETQYF. The chain has TRBV29-1 and TRBJ2-5; 10 bases map to TRBD2. V lost 3 bases and J lost 1; bases outside the gene matches: 2. Germline V lookup: CDR1 SQVTM, CDR2 ANQGSEA. The CDR3 has 14 amino acids. Looking up the rest from reference TRBV29-1 and TRBJ2-5 gives the full variable domain: SAVISQKPSRDICQRGTSLTIQCQVDSQVTMMFWYRQQPGQSLTLIATANQGSEATYESGFVIDKFPISRPNLTFSTLTVSNMSPEDSSIYLCSVDGTSAQETQYFGPGTRLLVL.